One T cell receptor beta chain is described in this entry. This entry is derived from a study of blood T cell repertoires in COVID-19. For the study at large: The samples span acute and convalescent COVID-19 from the United States, Italy and Spain. In each case, the material was cDNA or gDNA derived from T cells, B-cell-depleted T cells, or PBMCs.

The CDR3 loop spans 13 amino acids. The germline V and J ends were trimmed by 1 base and 6 bases, with 10 bases remaining between them. From germline, CDR1 is GTSNPN and CDR2 SVGIG (reference sequence). In the original processing: It was from reference gene primer amplification that nucleated cell counts were estimated. Clones were sequenced by immunoSEQ multiplex PCR, and TCRdb holds only the in-frame ones, with some missing. V and J calls and clone size follow that table, whereas D and trimming were derived from the DNA. Among under 500,000 clones listed, around 89% were seen once. The chain is built from TRBV30 and TRBJ1-5; TRBD1 might be the D (6 bases). The material sequenced was peripheral blood. The sequence was obtained from a woman aged 30 to 39 with acute or convalescent COVID-19. The CDR3 region is CAWSGGTSQPQHF. The CDR3 DNA follows: TGTGCCTGGAGTGGGGGGACAAGTCAGCCCCAGCATTTT.